Each of the 13 T cell receptor beta chains below was sequenced from the same sample in a study of T cells in Graves' hyperthyroidism and ophthalmopathy. RNA transcripts gave rise to amplified TCR beta CDR3 regions. An initial round of RT-PCR targeting the TCR CDR3 relied on the HTBI primer set. TCRdb analysed the multiplex PCR reads with MiXCR anew, one entry per CDR3 protein. The sample contains almost 600,000 distinct CDR3 sequences, 11% to 15% of which appear only once. The sample was blood. The source is a woman in her twenties or thirties with Graves' hyperthyroidism that later progressed to Graves' ophthalmopathy.

This clonotype was detected ten times or more. The chain recombines TRBV29-1 with TRBJ2-3, with D hard to call. Trimming pared 3 bases from V and 1 base from J, leaving 14 bases between. The CDR3 has 15 residues. Germline CDR1 reads SQVTM; CDR2 reads ANQGSEA. DNA of the CDR3: TGCAGCGTTGAGGTTAGGCGTCGGGGCACAGATACGCAGTATTTT. This sequence encodes CSVEVRRRGTDTQYF.

The chain carries TRBV5-6 and TRBJ2-7; D not certain. Germline loops: CDR1 SGHDT, CDR2 YYEEEE. V dropped 1 base and J dropped 3 bases, with 14 bases sitting between them. The CDR3 length is 15 residues. In DNA form, the CDR3 reads TGTGCCAGCAGCTTGCGTCCTGCCTCGGACTACGAGCAGTACTTC. Translation gives CASSLRPASDYEQYF.

This clonotype was seen many times. The J gene is TRBJ2-4, the V gene TRBV7-9, with D perhaps given as TRBD1 or TRBD2 (6 bases each). Trimming removed 3 bases from V and 7 bases from J, with 19 bases in between. CDR1 is SEHNR and CDR2 is FQNEAQ in the germline V gene (reference sequence). CDR3 length: 16 amino acids. In DNA form, the CDR3 reads TGTGCCAGCAGCTTCAAGGGGGGCTTTGGGACGAACATTCAGTACTTC. It specifies CASSFKGGFGTNIQYF. Full variable domain (outside the CDR3, taken from reference TRBV7-9 and TRBJ2-4): DTGVSQNPRHKITKRGQNVTFRCDPISEHNRLYWYRQTLGQGPEFLTYFQNEAQLEKSRLLSDRFSAERPKGSFSTLEIQRTEQGDSAMYLCASSFKGGFGTNIQYFGAGTRLSVL.

This clonotype occurred many times. The chain joins TRBV15 to TRBJ2-1; 7 bases are shared with TRBD1. The V segment lost 1 base and the J segment 5 bases; nucleotides outside the gene matches: 5. This CDR3 comprises 15 residues. The germline gives CDR1 LNHNV, CDR2 YYDKDF (reference sequence). In nucleotides, the CDR3 is TGTGCCACCAGCAGAGTAGGGGGCCGGAACAATGAGCAGTTCTTC. This sequence encodes CATSRVGGRNNEQFF.

This clonotype was seen a few times. The germline gene is not matched at one end of the junction; a read error may be the cause. The chain is built from TRBV19 and TRBJ1-1, with no clear D. Germline CDR1 and CDR2: LNHDA and SQIVND (reference sequence). This CDR3 has 14 residues. Written as DNA, the CDR3 is TGTGCCAGTAGTATATGGGAGGTGAACACTGGAGCTTTCTTT. This translates into CASSIWEVNTGAFF.

The chain employs TRBV12-3 or TRBV12-4 and TRBJ2-1, with a tentative D call TRBD1 (8 bases). V shed 7 bases and J shed 7 bases, with 23 bases lying between them. The CDR3 has 16 amino acids. Here the CDR3 reads CASNPRGRGRGNEQFF. The CDR3 bases are TGTGCCAGCAACCCCAGGGGGCGCGGGAGAGGGAATGAGCAGTTCTTC.

The rearrangement joins TRBV15 to TRBJ1-5, with unresolved D. The CDR3 totals 12 residues. Between the trimmed V and J ends, which lost 4 bases and 3 bases, there was a span of 4 bases. Germline CDR1 is LNHNV and CDR2 is YYDKDF (reference sequence). The CDR3 DNA reads as TGTGCCACCAGCATATACAATCAGCCCCAGCATTTT. This translates into CATSIYNQPQHF.

The genes are TRBV19 and TRBJ1-1; D ambiguous. Trimming took off 3 bases at V and 5 bases at J, with 10 bases between the two ends. CDR1 is LNHDA, CDR2 SQIVND, per germline (reference sequence). There are 13 residues in the CDR3. CDR3 sequence (DNA): TGTGCCAGTAGTATCAAAGAGCGAACTGAAGCTTTCTTT. Amino acids: CASSIKERTEAFF.

This clonotype was picked up many times. This sequence joins TRBV27 and TRBJ1-5; D is perhaps TRBD1 (5 bases). The V gene's germline CDR1 is MNHEY and CDR2 SMNVEV (reference sequence). The CDR3 covers 13 residues. Trimming cost V 6 bases and J 9 bases, with 15 bases left between them. CDR3 DNA: TGTGCCAGCAGCTCTATCCTCCAGGGGCCCCAGCATTTT. Translated: CASSSILQGPQHF.

The V and J genes are TRBV20-1 and TRBJ2-2, with 10 positions matching TRBD2. Germline V gives CDR1 DFQATT, CDR2 SNEGSKA (reference sequence). Losses at the gene ends were 6 bases for V and 2 bases for J; bases not matched to a gene: 3. There are 14 residues in the CDR3. The CDR3 DNA follows: TGCAGTGCGGGACTAGCGCGCAACACCGGGGAGCTGTTTTTT. Amino acid sequence: CSAGLARNTGELFF.

This clonotype was seen ten or more times. The V and J genes are TRBV28 and TRBJ1-1; 7 bases are shared with TRBD1. This CDR3 is built from 14 residues. J lost 1 base, V lost 8 bases, and 7 bases had no gene match. The germline gives CDR1 MDHEN, CDR2 SYDVKM. CDR3 in DNA: TGTGCCAGCCCCCCCCCAGGGGGGAACACTGAAGCTTTCTTT. This encodes CASPPPGGNTEAFF.

The chain links TRBV20-1 to TRBJ2-2; TRBD2 might be the D (6 bases). With 0 bases removed from V and 3 bases from J, the gap between germline ends came to 17 bases. Germline values: CDR1 DFQATT, CDR2 SNEGSKA (reference sequence). The CDR3 sequence is 17 residues long. The CDR3 protein is CSARDRSRERYTGELFF. CDR3 in DNA: TGCAGTGCTAGAGATAGATCCCGGGAGAGGTACACCGGGGAGCTGTTTTTT.

This clonotype appeared many times. The V and J genes are TRBV3-1 and TRBJ2-7; 7 bases agree with TRBD1. The germline gives CDR1 LGHDT, CDR2 YNNKEL (reference sequence). This CDR3 is built from 14 residues. V trimming: 1 base; J trimming: 2 bases; junction bases outside the gene matches: 2. In nucleotides, the CDR3 is TGTGCCAGCAGCCAAGGACAGGGCCCCTACGAGCAGTACTTC. Translating gives CASSQGQGPYEQYF.